Shown below are 21 T cell receptor beta chains from a single sample sequenced in a study of blood T cells in healthy people across ages (dated by TCRdb to about 2015). Library creation used 5' RACE. Sequencing relied on an Illumina HiSeq 2500. A second PCR of about 7 to 12 cycles was run with a J-beta primer mix and a sample-barcoded 5' primer. TCRdb's own reprocessing of the public reads used fastp at Q25 and MiXCR and kept productive beta chains. All rows with the same CDR3 protein become a single entry with the most common DNA and genes. This sample is represented by hundreds of thousands of distinct CDR3 sequences; roughly three fifths of them were singletons. The ten largest make up around a quarter of the sample. The source material was blood. Every receptor here comes from a man between 40 and 49 years old in good health.

DNA for the CDR3: TGTGCCAGCAGCCCCCGTCGGTATGAAAAACTGTTTTTT. Encoded protein: CASSPRRYEKLFF. The rearrangement links TRBV12-3 or TRBV12-4 to TRBJ1-4; D gene uncertain. The V and J ends lost 6 bases and 6 bases respectively, with 11 bases between them. The CDR3 runs to 13 residues.

This chain links TRBV27 with TRBJ2-3; D may correspond to TRBD1 or TRBD2 (5 bases each). The CDR3 has 16 residues. Deletions cut 1 base from V and 6 bases from J, with 17 bases between. CDR1 is MNHEY, CDR2 SMNVEV, per germline (reference sequence). The CDR3 DNA is TGTGCCAGCAGTTTATACCCGGACTCCGGGGCCGATACGCAGTATTTT. This codes for CASSLYPDSGADTQYF.

V gene TRBV7-2 combines with J gene TRBJ2-5, with D possibly TRBD1 on 5 matching bases. This CDR3 has 14 residues. V shed 3 bases and J shed 9 bases, with 17 bases lying between them. In germline, CDR1 is SGHTA, CDR2 FQGNSA. The CDR3 region is CASSFTGQERPQYF. DNA of the CDR3: TGTGCCAGCAGCTTTACAGGACAAGAGAGACCCCAGTACTTC.

This clonotype was counted only a few times. The chain has TRBV27 and TRBJ2-7; tentative D call: TRBD1 (5 bases). The CDR3 is made up of 13 amino acids. Trimming cost V 2 bases and J 3 bases, with 8 bases left between them. CDR1 and CDR2 (germline): MNHEY, SMNVEV (reference sequence). The CDR3 sequence: CASSLGHNYEQYF. In DNA, the CDR3 is TGTGCCAGCAGTTTAGGACATAACTACGAGCAGTACTTC.

CDR3 region: CASSPPGGLYEQYF. The CDR3 nucleotides read TGTGCCAGCAGTCCTCCGGGAGGACTTTACGAGCAGTACTTC. The rearrangement uses TRBV7-2 and TRBJ2-7, with 7 nucleotides matching TRBD2. The CDR3 extends over 14 amino acids. CDR1 and CDR2 from the germline V gene are SGHTA and FQGNSA. With 6 bases clipped from V and 4 bases from J, the junction kept 9 bases outside the gene matches. Filled out from reference TRBV7-2 and TRBJ2-7, the complete variable domain reads GAGVSQSPSNKVTEKGKDVELRCDPISGHTALYWYRQSLGQGLEFLIYFQGNSAPDKSGLPSDRFSAERTGGSVSTLTIQRTQQEDSAVYLCASSPPGGLYEQYFGPGTRLTVT.

This clonotype was seen only a few times. This chain links TRBV20-1 with TRBJ2-5, with 7 nucleotides matching TRBD2. This CDR3 region has 14 residues. CDR1 is DFQATT and CDR2 is SNEGSKA in the germline V gene (reference sequence). The ends lost 1 base at V and 6 bases at J; junction bases unmatched: 8. CDR3 bases: TGCAGTGCTAGAGCAGGCGGGAGTAGTAAGACCCAGTACTTC. Translation: CSARAGGSSKTQYF.

The chain recombines TRBV14 with TRBJ1-1; possibly TRBD1 for D (5 bases). Trimming took 3 bases from V and 4 from J, leaving 12 bases between them. Germline-derived CDR1 and CDR2 are SGHDN and FVKESK. This CDR3 comprises 14 residues. The CDR3 sequence: CASSHRPRGTEAFF. As DNA, the CDR3 is TGTGCCAGCAGCCACCGCCCGAGGGGCACTGAAGCTTTCTTT.

The J gene is TRBJ2-3, the V gene TRBV4-3, with no clear D. Trimming took 2 bases from V and 6 from J, leaving 9 bases between them. The CDR3 loop spans 13 amino acids. CDR1 and CDR2 from the germline V gene are LGHNA and YSLEER. This chain's CDR3 is CASSQLLRDTQYF. The CDR3 DNA reads as TGCGCCAGCAGCCAACTTCTCCGCGATACGCAGTATTTT.

This clonotype was recorded a few times. The chain combines TRBV7-2 with TRBJ1-2; TRBD1 might be the D (6 bases). V was pared by 1 base and J by 2 bases, with 17 bases between. The CDR3 totals 17 residues. CDR1 and CDR2 from the germline V gene are SGHTA and FQGNSA. CDR3 sequence reads: CASSLVTGRVGNYGYTF. CDR3 DNA sequence: TGTGCCAGCAGCTTAGTTACAGGGAGAGTTGGGAACTATGGCTACACCTTC.

The chain has TRBV7-2 and TRBJ2-2; 12 nucleotides agree with TRBD2. The V and J ends lost 2 bases and 3 bases, in that order; junction bases with no gene match: 4. The CDR3 consists of 17 residues. CDR1 is SGHTA and CDR2 is FQGNSA in the germline V gene. This CDR3 is CASSLTGLAGYTGELFF. CDR3 DNA: TGTGCCAGCAGCTTAACCGGACTAGCGGGGTACACCGGGGAGCTGTTTTTT.

This clonotype has at least ten counts. The V and J genes are TRBV20-1 and TRBJ2-5; 7 bases align to TRBD1. There are 15 residues in the CDR3. Germline CDR1 reads DFQATT; CDR2 reads SNEGSKA (reference sequence). The J segment lost 2 bases and the V segment lost 0 bases, leaving 6 bases of the junction unmatched. In DNA form, the CDR3 reads TGCAGTGCTAGAGAGTACCGGGACAGACAAGAGACCCAGTACTTC. Encoded protein: CSAREYRDRQETQYF.

This clonotype was counted between two and nine times. The chain employs TRBV9 and TRBJ2-4; D is uncertain. Trimming shortened V by 3 bases and J by 2 bases, and 15 bases separated the two germline ends. CDR1 is SGDLS, CDR2 YYNGEE, per germline. This CDR3 comprises 16 residues. The CDR3 DNA reads as TGTGCCAGCAGCGAACAAGCCCTTCCCCCCAAAAACATTCAGTACTTC. This gives the protein CASSEQALPPKNIQYF.

The chain joins TRBV3-1 to TRBJ2-3, with 10 bases fitting TRBD1. The CDR3 is 16 amino acids. With 2 bases clipped from V and 4 bases from J, the junction kept 6 bases outside the gene matches. Germline assignment: CDR1 LGHDT and CDR2 YNNKEL (reference sequence). The CDR3 here is CASSQNRDRGADTQYF. The CDR3, as DNA: TGTGCCAGCAGCCAAAACCGGGACAGGGGTGCAGATACGCAGTATTTT.

The gene calls are TRBV20-1 and TRBJ1-2, with 7 nucleotides matching TRBD1. This CDR3 contains 12 residues. The V and J ends lost 6 bases and 3 bases, in that order; junction bases with no gene match: 4. The germline V gene encodes CDR1 DFQATT and CDR2 SNEGSKA (reference sequence). The CDR3 coding sequence is TGCAGTGCCGGGGACAGCGACTATGGCTACACCTTC. Protein sequence: CSAGDSDYGYTF.

This clonotype was found many times. This rearrangement joins TRBV7-2 to TRBJ2-3; 11 bases align to TRBD2. CDR3 length: 16 amino acids. The J segment lost 6 bases and the V segment lost 0 bases, leaving 5 bases of the junction unmatched. Per the germline V gene, CDR1 is SGHTA and CDR2 is FQGNSA. DNA of the CDR3: TGTGCCAGCAGCTTAGCGCCGTCTAGCGGGAGGGATACGCAGTATTTT. It codes for CASSLAPSSGRDTQYF.

This clonotype was detected a few times. V gene TRBV20-1 combines with J gene TRBJ2-1, with D perhaps TRBD2 (5 bases). The CDR3 has 14 residues. Germline V gene sequence: CDR1 DFQATT, CDR2 SNEGSKA (reference sequence). V dropped 5 bases and J dropped 8 bases, with 19 bases sitting between them. The CDR3 loop is CSASKEARRHEQFF. CDR3 sequence (DNA): TGCAGTGCTTCTAAGGAGGCTCGGCGGCATGAGCAGTTCTTC.

CDR3 residues: CSVVRSGGYTEAFF. CDR3 DNA sequence: TGCAGCGTTGTAAGGTCCGGGGGGTACACTGAAGCTTTCTTT. This rearrangement joins TRBV29-1 to TRBJ1-1, with a tentative D call TRBD1 (5 bases). The CDR3 runs 14 residues. The germline V and J ends were trimmed by 4 bases and 3 bases, with 15 bases remaining between them. In germline, CDR1 is SQVTM, CDR2 ANQGSEA. The full variable domain, rest sourced from reference TRBV29-1 and TRBJ1-1, is SAVISQKPSRDICQRGTSLTIQCQVDSQVTMMFWYRQQPGQSLTLIATANQGSEATYESGFVIDKFPISRPNLTFSTLTVSNMSPEDSSIYLCSVVRSGGYTEAFFGQGTRLTVV.

The rearrangement links TRBV27 to TRBJ2-4; TRBD1 agrees at 9 bases. Germline loops: CDR1 MNHEY, CDR2 SMNVEV (reference sequence). This CDR3 contains 15 residues. With V trimmed by 8 bases and J by 3 bases, 8 bases remained unmatched. CDR3 coding DNA: TGTGCCAGCCAGGGACAGGGATGGGACAAAAACATTCAGTACTTC. It yields the protein CASQGQGWDKNIQYF.

The rearrangement joins TRBV2 to TRBJ2-3; a weak D match, TRBD1 (6 bases). CDR3 length: 15 amino acids. The V end lost 9 bases, the J end lost 1 base, and 17 bases lay between the germline ends. The germline V gene encodes CDR1 SNHLY and CDR2 FYNNEI. CDR3 sequence: CASIRAQGGTDTQYF. CDR3 bases: TGTGCCAGTATCAGGGCACAGGGTGGCACAGATACGCAGTATTTT.

J is TRBJ2-6 and V is TRBV28; D ambiguous. This CDR3 spans 13 amino acids. Germline loops: CDR1 MDHEN, CDR2 SYDVKM. V dropped 8 bases and J dropped 0 bases, with 5 bases sitting between them. The chain's CDR3 is CASEVSGANVLTF. CDR3 sequence (DNA): TGTGCCAGCGAGGTCTCTGGGGCCAACGTCCTGACTTTC. The variable domain in full, with the rest retrieved from reference TRBV28 and TRBJ2-6, is DVKVTQSSRYLVKRTGEKVFLECVQDMDHENMFWYRQDPGLGLRLIYFSYDVKMKEKGDIPEGYSVSREKKERFSLILESASTNQTSMYLCASEVSGANVLTFGAGSRLTVL.

The chain employs TRBV7-2 and TRBJ2-1; 7 nucleotides match TRBD2. Germline V gene data show CDR1 as SGHTA and CDR2 as FQGNSA. This CDR3 spans 15 amino acids. Unmatched junction bases numbered 6, after V lost 3 bases and J lost 4 bases. Written as DNA, the CDR3 is TGTGCCAGCAGCTTGGGGCCGGGGGGATACAATGAGCAGTTCTTC. Its protein product is CASSLGPGGYNEQFF.